A selection of T cell receptor beta chains follows, all from one sample in a study of blood T cell repertoires in COVID-19. Assay: immunoSEQ multiplex PCR; the TCRdb copy retains only in-frame clones and omits some. The table records 320,000 or so clones, roughly nine tenths of them present only once. The sequenced material came from PBMCs or T cells enriched from blood (not recorded which). The receptors come from a woman in her twenties or thirties who had recovered from COVID-19. The CDR3 runs from the conserved cysteine through the conserved F or W. The D gene is left open where the match is weak.

V: TRBV11-2
J: TRBJ1-6
D: TRBD1
CDR3: CASSFNRGGSPLHF

V: TRBV24-1
J: TRBJ2-5
D: TRBD2
CDR3: CATSDERGEGGETQYF

V: TRBV5-6
J: TRBJ2-1
D: .
CDR3: CASILPLSYNEQFF

V: TRBV6-5
J: TRBJ1-3
D: .
CDR3: CASSYKGRAPGNTIYF

V: TRBV10-3
J: TRBJ2-2
D: .
CDR3: CAISEGRRNTGELFF

V: TRBV5-1
J: TRBJ2-2
D: TRBD1
CDR3: CASSLAPGQGRTGELFF

V: TRBV7-2
J: TRBJ1-5
D: TRBD1
CDR3: CASSLRQGSQPQHF

V: TRBV5-1
J: TRBJ2-1
D: .
CDR3: CASSSGGSYNEQFF

V: TRBV5-1
J: TRBJ1-2
D: .
CDR3: CASSLVAGEGYTF

V: TRBV7-7
J: TRBJ2-1
D: TRBD2
CDR3: CASSPLAGAGNEQFF

V: TRBV7-2
J: TRBJ1-2
D: .
CDR3: CASSLTTWATANYGYTF

V: TRBV11-2
J: TRBJ2-7
D: .
CDR3: CASSLGDSSSYEQYF

V: TRBV5-1
J: TRBJ2-2
D: TRBD2
CDR3: CASSLAMFGRGVSAGELFF

V: TRBV6-5
J: TRBJ2-5
D: TRBD1
CDR3: CASRPTGQGGTQYF

V: TRBV7-2
J: TRBJ2-3
D: TRBD2
CDR3: CASSIAGASTDTQYF

V: TRBV6-5
J: TRBJ2-7
D: TRBD2
CDR3: CASSYAGLAGGLEQYF

V: TRBV27
J: TRBJ2-1
D: TRBD2
CDR3: CASNTGPGTSAPIWFF

V: TRBV18
J: TRBJ1-4
D: .
CDR3: CASSGVTNEKLFF

V: TRBV18
J: TRBJ1-1
D: TRBD1
CDR3: CASSPTGTTEAFF

V: TRBV28
J: TRBJ2-2
D: TRBD2
CDR3: CASALLAGTGELFF

V: TRBV7-2
J: TRBJ2-4
D: .
CDR3: CASSFDLAAKNIQYF

V: TRBV18
J: TRBJ1-6
D: .
CDR3: CASSPRGGRDNSPLHF

V: TRBV6-5
J: TRBJ1-2
D: .
CDR3: CASREGNWGYTF

V: TRBV15
J: TRBJ1-2
D: .
CDR3: CATSRDLQGTNYGYTF